The rows below give T cell receptor beta chains drawn from one sample of a study of cytomegalovirus exposure and HLA in healthy donors. Libraries were prepared by immunoSEQ multiplex PCR; TCRdb keeps only in-frame clonotypes and omits some of them. The repertoire includes approximately 200,000 clones, over 60% of them detected once, and roughly 15% sits in the top ten. Sample: PBMCs. The receptors derive from a man aged 40-49 years in good health and CMV-seronegative. CDR3s include the opening cysteine and the closing phenylalanine or tryptophan. D genes are given only for firm matches. The size entry is marked missing in some rows and otherwise reads once, few, many or a size class.

>few|TRBJ1-2|-|TRBV19|12
CASSIPLYGYTF
TGTGCCAGTAGTATACCCCTATATGGCTACACCTTC
>-|TRBJ2-1|TRBD2|TRBV5-1|23
CASSLVGLAGRVGLDSSYNEQFF
TGCGCCAGCAGCTTGGTCGGTCTAGCGGGGCGAGTTGGGTTGGATAGCTCCTACAATGAGCAGTTCTTC
>-|TRBJ1-6|-|TRBV27|15
CASSSRDTEYEALHF
TGTGCCAGCAGCAGCCGGGACACGGAGTATGAAGCCCTCCACTTT
>-|TRBJ2-1|-|TRBV14|17
CASSPPFGAGSYNEQFF
TGTGCCAGCAGCCCCCCCTTTGGGGCAGGGTCCTACAATGAGCAGTTCTTC
>-|TRBJ2-2|-|TRBV28|13
CASRPGSYGELFF
TGTGCCAGCAGACCAGGGTCTTACGGGGAGCTGTTTTTT
>-|TRBJ2-7|TRBD2|TRBV15|16
CATSRVSSGTAYEQYF
TGTGCCACCAGCAGAGTATCTAGCGGGACTGCGTACGAGCAGTACTTC
>-|TRBJ1-1|TRBD1|TRBV27|15
CASREVQGLNTEAFF
TGTGCCAGCAGAGAGGTACAGGGGTTGAACACTGAAGCTTTCTTT
>few|TRBJ2-2|TRBD1|TRBV9|16
CASSIFGQGAGGELFF
TGTGCCAGCAGCATATTTGGACAGGGGGCCGGCGGGGAGCTGTTTTTT
>-|TRBJ2-2|TRBD2|TRBV10-3|17
CAISTLAGGQGTGELFF
TGTGCCATCAGTACACTAGCGGGGGGGCAAGGCACCGGGGAGCTGTTTTTT
>-|TRBJ2-7|TRBD1|TRBV6-6|13
CASRSTGSNEQYF
TGTGCCAGCAGATCGACAGGGAGCAACGAGCAGTACTTC
>-|TRBJ1-4|TRBD1|TRBV9|12
CASSEDRDEVFF
TGTGCCAGCAGCGAGGACAGGGATGAGGTGTTTTTT
>once|TRBJ2-7|-|TRBV15|14
CATRISGGSGEQYF
TGTGCCACCAGAATTTCGGGGGGCTCGGGGGAGCAGTACTTC
>-|TRBJ2-5|TRBD2|TRBV7-2|16
CASSLAISGGPQTQYF
TGTGCCAGCAGCTTAGCGATTAGCGGGGGGCCCCAGACCCAGTACTTC
>once|TRBJ1-1|TRBD1|TRBV25-1|10
CASKDRDVSF
TGTGCCAGCAAGGACAGGGACGTTTCGTTT
>-|TRBJ1-4|TRBD1|TRBV5-8|17
CASSIGTGGETNEKLFF
TGTGCCAGCAGCATAGGGACAGGAGGTGAAACTAATGAAAAACTGTTTTTT
>-|TRBJ2-3|TRBD2|TRBV28|18
CASSLVLAGGASTDTQYF
TGTGCCAGCAGTTTAGTACTAGCGGGAGGAGCTAGCACAGATACGCAGTATTTT
>-|TRBJ2-7|-|TRBV13|14
CASSLEGRTYEQYF
TGTGCCAGCAGCCTCGAGGGGAGGACCTACGAGCAGTACTTC
>-|TRBJ2-1|TRBD1|TRBV18|15
CASSRPGQATNEQFF
TGTGCCAGCTCACGCCCGGGACAGGCCACCAATGAGCAGTTCTTC
>-|TRBJ1-6|TRBD1|TRBV6-5|15
CASSPGGAYNSPLHF
TGTGCCAGCAGTCCAGGGGGCGCCTATAATTCACCCCTCCACTTT
>-|TRBJ2-6|-|TRBV14|15
CASSDSGTGANVLTF
TGTGCCAGCAGCGATTCAGGGACTGGGGCCAACGTCCTGACTTTC
>-|TRBJ2-1|-|TRBV6-5|12
CASSYDGSEQFF
TGTGCCAGCAGTTACGATGGTAGCGAGCAGTTCTTC
>-|TRBJ1-5|-|TRBV6-5|13
CASSYGQPGPQHF
TGTGCCAGCAGTTACGGGCAGCCAGGGCCCCAGCATTTT
>-|TRBJ2-7|-|TRBV6-1|11
CASLRAYEQYF
TGTGCCAGCCTTCGGGCCTACGAGCAGTACTTC
>-|TRBJ2-1|-|TRBV7-3|15
CASSLMAGGYNEQFF
TGTGCCAGCAGCTTAATGGCGGGCGGATACAATGAGCAGTTCTTC
>-|TRBJ1-2|TRBD1|TRBV5-8|15
CASSIDRALTWGYTF
TGTGCCAGCAGCATTGACAGGGCCCTAACATGGGGCTACACCTTC
>once|TRBJ2-1|TRBD1|TRBV7-2|15
CASSSPGQGYNEQFF
TGTGCCAGCAGCTCCCCGGGACAGGGGTACAATGAGCAGTTCTTC
>-|TRBJ1-2|-|TRBV18|15
CASSPMTETNYGYTF
TGTGCCAGCTCACCAATGACAGAAACTAACTATGGCTACACCTTC
>few|TRBJ2-7|TRBD1|TRBV4-2|14
CASSQAGGTYEQYF
TGTGCCAGCAGCCAAGCAGGGGGAACCTACGAGCAGTACTTC
>few|TRBJ1-2|TRBD1|TRBV6-5|15
CASSKGGQGTYGYTF
TGTGCCAGCAGCAAAGGGGGACAGGGGACTTATGGCTACACCTTC